This is a list of T cell receptor beta chains from one sample in a study of blood T cell repertoires in COVID-19. Sequenced by immunoSEQ multiplex PCR; TCRdb stores in-frame clones only, minus some. The repertoire has 45,000 to 65,000 clones, over 70% of them found once; the top ten carry 10%. The sample was peripheral blood. The receptors were sampled from a man aged 30 to 39 with COVID-19, enrolled during active disease. Both conserved end residues are part of each CDR3. Each record gives: clone size, J gene, D gene, CDR3 length, V gene, CDR3 DNA, CDR3 protein. D genes are given only for firm matches. Rows may omit the clone size; those that give it use once, few, many or a size class.

. | TRBJ1-4 | . | 12 | TRBV6-5 | TGTGCCAGCTCAGATAATTATGAAAAACTGTTTTTT | CASSDNYEKLFF
. | TRBJ2-1 | . | 14 | TRBV28 | TGTGCCAGCGCCCAGGGCAGGCCCTACAATGAGCAGTTCTTC | CASAQGRPYNEQFF
. | TRBJ2-5 | TRBD2 | 16 | TRBV18 | TGTGCCAGCTCACTCACCCGACTAGCGTCTCAAGAGACCCAGTACTTC | CASSLTRLASQETQYF
. | TRBJ2-2 | . | 14 | TRBV2 | TGTGGCAGCAACCCCAGGGGGAACACCGGGGAGCTGTTTTTT | CGSNPRGNTGELFF
. | TRBJ2-2 | . | 14 | TRBV5-8 | TGTGCCAGCAGCTTAATAATCGACACCGGGGAGCTGTTTTTT | CASSLIIDTGELFF
few | TRBJ2-7 | TRBD2 | 17 | TRBV5-1 | TGCGCCAGCAGCCCAAGAAGACTAGCGGGAGGGAGGGACGAGCAGTACTTC | CASSPRRLAGGRDEQYF
. | TRBJ2-1 | TRBD1 | 18 | TRBV5-1 | TGCGCCAGCAGCTTGGGAGCCCCGGGACAGGGTAGTTTCAATGAGCAGTTCTTC | CASSLGAPGQGSFNEQFF
. | TRBJ1-4 | . | 13 | TRBV18 | TGTGCCAGCTCGGGGGGAAGAGATGAAAAACTGTTTTTT | CASSGGRDEKLFF
. | TRBJ2-1 | . | 16 | TRBV2 | TGTGCCAGCAGTCAAACCGGGGGAGACCTTTACAATGAGCAGTTCTTC | CASSQTGGDLYNEQFF
. | TRBJ2-3 | TRBD2 | 13 | TRBV15 | TGTGCCACCGGCGGGGGGGAGGGCGATACGCAGTATTTT | CATGGGEGDTQYF
. | TRBJ2-5 | TRBD2 | 14 | TRBV11-3 | TGTGCCAGCAGCTTCGGCCTAGCGGGTGGGACCCAGTACTTC | CASSFGLAGGTQYF
once | TRBJ2-7 | TRBD2 | 16 | TRBV7-2 | TGTGCCAGCAGCGCAAGACCTAGCGGAGCTTCCTACGAGCAGTACTTC | CASSARPSGASYEQYF
. | TRBJ1-4 | . | 13 | TRBV28 | TGTGCCAGCAGACGCGGCGCCAATGAAAAACTGTTTTTT | CASRRGANEKLFF
. | TRBJ2-2 | TRBD2 | 18 | TRBV5-6 | TGTGCCAGCAGCCCCTGGAGGGGGCTAGCGGGAGGGACCGGGGAGCTGTTTTTT | CASSPWRGLAGGTGELFF
. | TRBJ1-6 | TRBD1 | 15 | TRBV11-2 | TGTGCCAGCAGCATCGACAGGGCCTATAATTCACCCCTCCACTTT | CASSIDRAYNSPLHF
. | TRBJ2-4 | . | 17 | TRBV4-3 | TGCGCCAGCAGCCAAGATCACGGAGGACTAGCCAAAAACATTCAGTACTTC | CASSQDHGGLAKNIQYF
. | TRBJ2-3 | TRBD2 | 16 | TRBV19 | TGTGCCAGTCGAGGGCGGGAGATGGGGAGCACAGATACGCAGTATTTT | CASRGREMGSTDTQYF
. | TRBJ1-2 | TRBD1 | 15 | TRBV30 | TGTGCCTGGAGTGTACGGACAGGGGGCCTGGATGGCTACACCTTC | CAWSVRTGGLDGYTF
. | TRBJ1-5 | . | 15 | TRBV4-1 | TGCGCCAGCAGCCAAACTTCAGCAGGGAATCAGCCCCAGCATTTT | CASSQTSAGNQPQHF
few | TRBJ2-7 | TRBD1 | 17 | TRBV7-2 | TGTGCCAGCAGCTTACGGACCTTCGACAGGGGAGTCAACGAGCAGTACTTC | CASSLRTFDRGVNEQYF
once | TRBJ2-1 | TRBD2 | 15 | TRBV5-4 | TGTGCCAGCATCGGGAGGGGTATGTCCTACAATGAGCAGTTCTTC | CASIGRGMSYNEQFF
. | TRBJ1-3 | . | 11 | TRBV2 | TGTGCCAGCGGGGGGGGAAACACCATATATTTT | CASGGGNTIYF
. | TRBJ1-1 | . | 11 | TRBV27 | TGTGCCAGCTCCCTCAGAGGTGAAGCTTTCTTT | CASSLRGEAFF
. | TRBJ1-2 | TRBD1 | 13 | TRBV10-3 | TGTGCCATCAGTGGGACAGACAGGGATGGCTACACCTTC | CAISGTDRDGYTF
. | TRBJ1-1 | . | 13 | TRBV10-1 | TGCGCCAGCAGTGAGGACAGGAACACTGAAGCTTTCTTT | CASSEDRNTEAFF
. | TRBJ2-7 | . | 13 | TRBV7-9 | TGTGCCAGCGCCCCGCGGGGCCCCTACGAGCAGTACTTC | CASAPRGPYEQYF
. | TRBJ2-5 | TRBD1 | 13 | TRBV11-2 | TGTGCCACTACCGGGACAGGGAAAGAGACCCAGTACTTC | CATTGTGKETQYF
. | TRBJ2-1 | . | 12 | TRBV13 | TGTGCCAGCAGTTTGAAGCGGGCTGAGCAGTTCTTC | CASSLKRAEQFF
. | TRBJ2-1 | TRBD1 | 15 | TRBV5-4 | TGTGCCAGCAGCTTGGGGACAGGGGGTCACAATGAGCAGTTCTTC | CASSLGTGGHNEQFF
. | TRBJ2-7 | . | 17 | TRBV7-2 | TGTGCCAGCTCCTTCCCTAGGGCTAGCGTCTTTAGTTACGAGCAGTACTTC | CASSFPRASVFSYEQYF
. | TRBJ1-2 | . | 15 | TRBV29-1 | TGCAGCGTTGGGCCACCAGGGGATCCTAACTATGGCTACACCTTC | CSVGPPGDPNYGYTF
. | TRBJ2-1 | . | 11 | TRBV30 | TGTGCCTGGAGCTACGGAGCGGAGCAGTTCTTC | CAWSYGAEQFF
. | TRBJ2-4 | . | 16 | TRBV19 | TGTGCCAGTAGTATAGGGAACCCGGGAGCCAAAAACATTCAGTACTTC | CASSIGNPGAKNIQYF
few | TRBJ2-7 | . | 13 | TRBV7-9 | TGTGCCAGCAGCGCCGGGACTCCGGGCGAGCAGTACTTC | CASSAGTPGEQYF
. | TRBJ2-3 | TRBD2 | 17 | TRBV19 | TGTGCCAGTACTGCGGGACTAGCGGGAGGAGGGGCAGATACGCAGTATTTT | CASTAGLAGGGADTQYF
. | TRBJ2-7 | . | 16 | TRBV5-6 | TGTGCCAGCAGCCCGAGGTTGGCCGCAAGGAGGTCCGAGCAGTACTTC | CASSPRLAARRSEQYF
. | TRBJ2-5 | . | 16 | TRBV6-5 | TGTGCCAGCAGTTACTCGAAAGCTGCTTCAGGAGAGACCCAGTACTTC | CASSYSKAASGETQYF
. | TRBJ1-1 | TRBD1 | 18 | TRBV9 | TGTGCCAGCAGCGTAAACCCAAGGACAGGTAGGGAGAACACTGAAGCTTTCTTT | CASSVNPRTGRENTEAFF
. | TRBJ2-2 | TRBD1 | 16 | TRBV13 | TGTGCCAGCAGTTCTCCGGGACAGGGAAGCACCGGGGAGCTGTTTTTT | CASSSPGQGSTGELFF
. | TRBJ2-7 | TRBD1 | 15 | TRBV28 | TGTGCCAGCAGTCCGGGGGACAGGGGTGTCAACGAGCAGTACTTC | CASSPGDRGVNEQYF
once | TRBJ2-7 | TRBD1 | 16 | TRBV10-3 | TGTGCCATCAGTGGCAGGGGACAGGTCGACTCCTACGAGCAGTACTTC | CAISGRGQVDSYEQYF
. | TRBJ1-4 | . | 17 | TRBV5-5 | TGTGCCAGCAGCTTGGCCAGGGTTCAGATCGCGTATGAAAAACTGTTTTTT | CASSLARVQIAYEKLFF
. | TRBJ2-3 | . | 13 | TRBV19 | TGTGCCAGTAGTAGCACCCGGGCAGATACGCAGTATTTT | CASSSTRADTQYF
. | TRBJ2-2 | . | 13 | TRBV11-1 | TGTGCCAGCGCCTTAGGGGCGACCGGGGAGCTGTTTTTT | CASALGATGELFF
. | TRBJ1-2 | . | 16 | TRBV10-3 | TGTGCCATCAGTGAGTCGCAGGCCCAAACACTCTATGGCTACACCTTC | CAISESQAQTLYGYTF
. | TRBJ2-7 | TRBD1 | 13 | TRBV25-1 | TGTGCCATCTCCGGGACAGGGGGCGTCGAGCAGTACTTC | CAISGTGGVEQYF
. | TRBJ2-1 | . | 16 | TRBV5-1 | TGCGCCAGCAGCCTCGGGACAAATCTCGACTACAATGAGCAGTTCTTC | CASSLGTNLDYNEQFF
. | TRBJ2-3 | TRBD2 | 16 | TRBV7-2 | TGTGCCAGCAAGCAGCGGGAGGGCCGTAGCACAGATACGCAGTATTTT | CASKQREGRSTDTQYF
. | TRBJ2-3 | TRBD2 | 15 | TRBV5-6 | TGTGCCAGCAGCTTTTTTAGCGGGAACCCAGATACGCAGTATTTT | CASSFFSGNPDTQYF